This entry is about one T cell receptor (beta chain). Time point described: blood from clinic visit 5 months post-surgery; TSC patient then seizure free. This specimen belongs to a study of brain T cells in children with intractable seizures. Assay: immunoSEQ multiplex PCR; the TCRdb copy retains only in-frame clones and omits some. The sample has about 340,000 clones, nearly 95% seen once. Sequencing was performed on peripheral blood, taken 5 to 6 months after surgery. The source of this sequence is a boy younger than two with tuberous sclerosis and intractable seizures.

CDR3 region: CASSPPGGAFF. CDR3 coding DNA: TGTGCCAGCAGCCCACCGGGTGGGGCTTTCTTT. The genes are TRBV7-8 and TRBJ1-1; D gene unclear. V lost 5 bases, J lost 11 bases, and 12 bases lay in between. CDR1 SGHVS and CDR2 FQNEAQ come from the germline V gene. The CDR3 consists of 11 residues.